Below, 3 T cell receptor beta chains from the same sample are listed, as sequenced in a study of blood T cell repertoires in COVID-19. Only in-frame clones appear in the TCRdb table, and some are missing; sequencing was by immunoSEQ multiplex PCR. The sample lists 150,000 to 200,000 clones, roughly 87% occurring once. Sequencing input: PBMCs or T cells enriched from blood (not recorded which). Receptors originate from a human donor with acute COVID-19. The donor label of this sample is uncertain.

The chain has TRBV5-4 and TRBJ1-2; D remains ambiguous. The CDR3 is made up of 14 amino acids. Germline V lookup: CDR1 SGHNT, CDR2 YYREEE (reference sequence). V lost 8 bases, J lost 0 bases, and 14 bases lay in between. The CDR3 bases are TGTGCCAGTTCGATACGGGGAGCTAACTATGGCTACACCTTC. Translated: CASSIRGANYGYTF. Full variable domain (outside the CDR3, taken from reference TRBV5-4 and TRBJ1-2): ETGVTQSPTHLIKTRGQQVTLRCSSQSGHNTVSWYQQALGQGPQFIFQYYREEENGRGNFPPRFSGLQFPNYSSELNVNALELDDSALYLCASSIRGANYGYTFGSGTRLTVV.

This sequence joins TRBV4-1 and TRBJ2-3, with 9 bases fitting TRBD2. The CDR3 runs 16 residues. Germline V gives CDR1 MGHRA, CDR2 YSYEKL. J gave up 4 bases and V 1 base, and 6 bases lay outside the gene matches. CDR3 bases: TGCGCCAGCAGCCAAGGTGAGCGGGGGGCTGCAGATACGCAGTATTTT. This encodes CASSQGERGAADTQYF.

In its sample, this clone was seen once. The chain has TRBV11-3 and TRBJ1-3, with TRBD1 identical over 7 bases. The CDR3 length is 15 residues. V shed 3 bases and J 2 bases; nucleotides not matched to a gene: 4. Germline V gene data show CDR1 as SGHNT and CDR2 as YENEEA. CDR3 DNA sequence: TGTGCCAGCAGCTTCCCCGGACAGGCTGGAAACACCATATATTTT. Translated: CASSFPGQAGNTIYF.